The 8 T cell receptor beta chains given below trace back to one sample, sequenced in a study of glioma-infiltrating T cells. The iRepertoire nested amplicon-rescue multiplex PCR amplified TCR alpha and beta CDR3s from RNA. In TCRdb, the multiplex PCR reads were re-called with MiXCR into one record per CDR3 protein. The data show 100,000 to 150,000 distinct CDR3 sequences, less than 30% seen once. Sequenced sample: glioma tissue, nonneoplastic brain tissue, or PBMCs (not recorded which). Every receptor here comes from a human donor with low-grade glioma or glioblastoma, undergoing nonglioma brain surgery, or in good health (not recorded which).

This clonotype has a count of ten or more. The rearrangement uses TRBV18 and TRBJ1-1, with D unresolved. Germline lookup yields CDR1 KGHSH and CDR2 LQKENI. The CDR3 loop spans 13 amino acids. Trimming took 3 bases from V and 1 from J, leaving 6 bases between them. The CDR3 is CASSPSQNTEAFF. The CDR3 nucleotides read TGTGCCAGCTCACCGAGCCAGAACACTGAAGCTTTCTTT.

This clonotype appeared many times. The chain is built from TRBV7-2 and TRBJ2-1, with D perhaps matching TRBD1 (5 bases). Germline CDR1 is SGHTA and CDR2 is FQGNSA. The CDR3 is 17 residues long. Trimming stripped 4 bases from V and 5 bases from J, with 21 bases between. CDR3 sequence reads: CASSSLSGRGWDNEQFF. CDR3 in DNA: TGTGCCAGCAGCTCACTCTCCGGTAGGGGCTGGGACAATGAGCAGTTCTTC.

This clonotype has at least ten counts. V gene TRBV20-1 combines with J gene TRBJ2-1; 8 bases line up with TRBD2. V lost 4 bases and J lost 9; bases outside the gene matches: 14. The germline CDR1 and CDR2 sequences are DFQATT and SNEGSKA (reference sequence). CDR3 length: 15 residues. The CDR3 region has the DNA TGCAGTGCTACGGCCCTCCAGGGACTAGTTGTTGAGCAGTTCTTC. Translation: CSATALQGLVVEQFF.

This clonotype occurred many times. The chain joins TRBV4-3 to TRBJ2-3, with 12 positions matching TRBD2. The CDR3 runs to 15 residues. Germline CDR1 reads LGHNA; CDR2 reads YSLEER. Losses at the gene ends were 8 bases for V and 1 base for J; bases not matched to a gene: 4. The CDR3 is CASLRTSGGTDTQYF. CDR3 sequence (DNA): TGCGCCAGCCTACGGACTAGCGGGGGCACAGATACGCAGTATTTT.

About this clonotype: A read error may explain this, as a much larger clone is one base away. The V and J genes are TRBV2 and TRBJ2-1; 7 positions agree with TRBD2. The V gene's germline CDR1 is SNHLY and CDR2 FYNNEI. The CDR3 runs to 18 residues. The CDR3 region is CASSEALPGKRDDGEKFF. CDR3 coding DNA: TGTGCCAGCAGTGAAGCGCTTCCAGGGAAGCGGGATGACGGTGAGAAGTTCTTC.

Turning to this clonotype: A much larger clone is a single base away; this may be a read error. The chain employs TRBV4-1 and TRBJ2-1, with 9 bases identical to TRBD2. CDR1 and CDR2 from the germline V gene are MGHRA and YSYEKL. The CDR3 length is 14 residues. CDR3 protein: CASSLSGRSNEQLF. The CDR3 DNA reads TGCGCCAGCAGTCTTAGCGGGAGAAGCAATGAGCAGCTCTTC.

A remark on this clonotype: This could be a read error, since a much larger clone is one nucleotide away. It is likely a read error, because the conserved phenylalanine at the end of the CDR3 is missing. The J gene is TRBJ1-2, the V gene TRBV7-2, with TRBD1 as a possible D gene (6 bases). CDR3 length equals 13 residues. V was cut by 3 bases and J by 2 bases, with 7 bases left in between. CDR1 is SGHTA and CDR2 is FQGNSA in the germline V gene. CDR3 in DNA: TGTGCCAGCAGCTTTGGGGGCAACTATGGCTACACCTCC. This codes for CASSFGGNYGYTS.

Concerning this clonotype itself: A much larger clone differs by one base, so this may be a read error. Because the CDR3 is missing its conserved closing phenylalanine or tryptophan, this is likely a read error. V is TRBV10-3 and J is TRBJ2-1, with TRBD2 matching 8 bases. Germline V gives CDR1 ENHRY, CDR2 SYGVKD. CDR3 length equals 15 residues. With 3 bases clipped from V and 5 bases from J, the junction kept 6 bases outside the gene matches. The CDR3 DNA sequence: TGTGCCATCAGTGATCCCGGGACTAGAGACAATGAGCAGTTCCTC. It translates to CAISDPGTRDNEQFL.